A single sample is the source of the 15 T cell receptor beta chains below, sequenced in a study of shared clonotypes between healthy human individuals. The method was immunoSEQ multiplex PCR; TCRdb's version includes in-frame clones alone and lacks a portion of them. The data show 2 million to 2.5 million clones, under 97% seen once. Sequences were obtained from naive CD4+ T cells sorted from blood. As to subset: CD45RA+ positively selected. These receptors were collected from a man aged 18-30 years in good health.

The genes are TRBV9 and TRBJ1-3, with TRBD1 as a possible D gene (6 bases). Looked up from germline, CDR1 is SGDLS and CDR2 is YYNGEE. This CDR3 spans 13 amino acids. The germline V and J ends were trimmed by 4 bases and 1 base, with 6 bases remaining between them. The CDR3 DNA reads TGTGCCAGCAGCACAGGGTCTGGAAACACCATATATTTT. This codes for CASSTGSGNTIYF.

This clone showed up just once. This rearrangement joins TRBV18 to TRBJ2-1, with 9 positions matching TRBD1. The ends lost 0 bases at V and 6 bases at J; junction bases unmatched: 3. The CDR3 covers 15 residues. CDR1 is KGHSH, CDR2 LQKENI, per germline. The CDR3 is CASSPPGTGRNEQFF. CDR3 DNA sequence: TGTGCCAGCTCACCACCGGGGACAGGGCGCAATGAGCAGTTCTTC.

The chain couples TRBV5-1 to TRBJ2-3; D call uncertain. The germline V and J ends were trimmed by 0 bases and 2 bases, with 7 bases remaining between them. CDR3 size: 14 residues. Germline V gene lookup returns CDR1 SGHRS and CDR2 YFSETQ. In nucleotides, the CDR3 is TGCGCCAGCAGCTTGGAGCAGTTCACAGATACGCAGTATTTT. This codes for CASSLEQFTDTQYF. Supplemented by reference TRBV5-1 and TRBJ2-3, the full variable domain reads KAGVTQTPRYLIKTRGQQVTLSCSPISGHRSVSWYQQTPGQGLQFLFEYFSETQRNKGNFPGRFSGRQFSNSRSEMNVSTLELGDSALYLCASSLEQFTDTQYFGPGTRLTVL.

This clone was picked up one time. The chain links TRBV15 to TRBJ2-7; D is undetermined. Trimming left V 0 bases short and J 6 bases short, with 6 bases between. Germline CDR1 reads LNHNV; CDR2 reads YYDKDF (reference sequence). The length of the CDR3 is 12 residues. The CDR3 region is CATSRDTSEQYF. DNA for the CDR3: TGTGCCACCAGCAGAGATACGAGCGAGCAGTACTTC.

The V call is TRBV5-1, the J call TRBJ2-3; 8 bases are a match to TRBD1. CDR3 size: 16 residues. Per germline, CDR1 SGHRS and CDR2 YFSETQ. J lost 4 bases, V lost 3 bases, and 10 bases had no gene match. The CDR3 coding sequence is TGCGCCAGCAGCTCCTCCCAGGGGGCGCGGGCAGATACGCAGTATTTT. Encoded protein: CASSSSQGARADTQYF.

This chain joins TRBV19 and TRBJ1-3; tentatively, D is TRBD1 (6 bases). Germline V lookup: CDR1 LNHDA, CDR2 SQIVND (reference sequence). CDR3 length: 15 amino acids. Between the trimmed V and J ends, which lost 5 bases and 0 bases, there was a span of 11 bases. The CDR3 loop reads CASSSRGGSGNTIYF. CDR3 nucleotides: TGTGCCAGTAGTTCCCGAGGGGGCTCTGGAAACACCATATATTTT. The full variable domain, in which reference TRBV19 and TRBJ1-3 provide the parts outside the CDR3, is DGGITQSPKYLFRKEGQNVTLSCEQNLNHDAMYWYRQDPGQGLRLIYYSQIVNDFQKGDIAEGYSVSREKKESFPLTVTSAQKNPTAFYLCASSSRGGSGNTIYFGEGSWLTVV.

As regards this clone: Additional DNA sequences in this sample encode the identical CDR3. This chain connects TRBV18 to TRBJ1-4; possible D gene TRBD1, 5 bases. Trimming removed 2 bases from V and 2 bases from J, with 6 bases in between. CDR1 KGHSH and CDR2 LQKENI come from the germline V gene. This CDR3 has 14 residues. The CDR3 sequence is CASSPGGTNEKLFF. Here the CDR3 DNA reads TGTGCCAGCTCACCAGGGGGTACTAATGAAAAACTGTTTTTT.

In the case of this clone: Other DNA sequences within the sample encode an identical CDR3. V gene TRBV10-3 combines with J gene TRBJ2-2; unclear D gene. CDR3 size: 12 residues. Germline CDR1 and CDR2: ENHRY and SYGVKD. V was clipped by 2 bases and J by 6 bases, with 4 bases between them. The CDR3 nucleotides read TGTGCCATCAGTGAGGGGTCCGGGGAGCTGTTTTTT. Its protein is CAISEGSGELFF.

V is TRBV7-8 and J is TRBJ2-5; TRBD1 or TRBD2 may be the D gene (5 bases each). The CDR3 runs to 15 residues. From germline, CDR1 is SGHVS and CDR2 FQNEAQ. V was cut by 5 bases and J by 5 bases, with 18 bases left in between. DNA of the CDR3: TGTGCCAGCAGCCCCCCCGGGGCTTGGGTCGAGACCCAGTACTTC. This sequence encodes CASSPPGAWVETQYF.

This chain uses TRBV19 with TRBJ2-2; no firm D call. V was trimmed by 6 bases and J by 6 bases, leaving 17 bases between them. The V gene's germline CDR1 is LNHDA and CDR2 SQIVND (reference sequence). The CDR3 sequence is 15 residues long. CDR3 sequence: CASRRTAQIAGELFF. The CDR3 DNA is TGTGCCAGTAGACGGACGGCCCAAATTGCCGGGGAGCTGTTTTTT.

V gene TRBV6-5 combines with J gene TRBJ1-6, with D tentatively TRBD1 (5 bases). The CDR3 contains 15 residues. V lost 2 bases and J lost 7, with 12 bases in between. CDR1 and CDR2 from the germline V gene are MNHEY and SVGAGI. CDR3 coding DNA: TGTGCCAGCAGTTACCTTCAGGGAAACAATTCACCCCTCCACTTT. Translating gives CASSYLQGNNSPLHF.

The chain links TRBV2 to TRBJ2-1; 13 positions agree with TRBD2. V shed 4 bases, J shed 7 bases, and the junction held 4 bases outside the gene matches. The germline CDR1 and CDR2 sequences are SNHLY and FYNNEI. This CDR3 spans 15 amino acids. The CDR3 bases are TGTGCCAGCAGTGCACTAGCGGGAGGGTTTAATGAGCAGTTCTTC. Its translation: CASSALAGGFNEQFF.

V usage is TRBV5-4 and J usage is TRBJ2-5; D may correspond to TRBD1 or TRBD2 (6 bases each). CDR3 size: 14 residues. From germline, CDR1 is SGHNT and CDR2 YYREEE (reference sequence). V was trimmed by 3 bases and J by 4 bases, leaving 13 bases between them. The CDR3 is CASSSRGAGETQYF. CDR3 DNA: TGTGCCAGCAGCTCGAGGGGGGCGGGAGAGACCCAGTACTTC.

This sequence joins TRBV18 and TRBJ2-5; D perhaps matches TRBD1 (5 bases). Looked up from germline, CDR1 is KGHSH and CDR2 is LQKENI. The CDR3 runs to 15 residues. V was shortened by 2 bases and J by 2 bases, with 12 bases between the two germline ends. The CDR3 nucleotides read TGTGCCAGCTCACCAACCAGGGCAGGGCAAGAGACCCAGTACTTC. It yields the protein CASSPTRAGQETQYF.

The gene calls are TRBV28 and TRBJ1-5; 11 nucleotides agree with TRBD1. The V and J ends lost 5 bases and 7 bases, in that order; junction bases with no gene match: 7. CDR1 is MDHEN and CDR2 is SYDVKM in the germline V gene. The CDR3 contains 15 residues. The CDR3 loop is CASSPSGQGDQPQHF. The CDR3 bases are TGTGCCAGCAGTCCCTCGGGACAGGGGGACCAGCCCCAGCATTTT. Full variable domain (missing parts from reference TRBV28 and TRBJ1-5): DVKVTQSSRYLVKRTGEKVFLECVQDMDHENMFWYRQDPGLGLRLIYFSYDVKMKEKGDIPEGYSVSREKKERFSLILESASTNQTSMYLCASSPSGQGDQPQHFGDGTRLSIL.